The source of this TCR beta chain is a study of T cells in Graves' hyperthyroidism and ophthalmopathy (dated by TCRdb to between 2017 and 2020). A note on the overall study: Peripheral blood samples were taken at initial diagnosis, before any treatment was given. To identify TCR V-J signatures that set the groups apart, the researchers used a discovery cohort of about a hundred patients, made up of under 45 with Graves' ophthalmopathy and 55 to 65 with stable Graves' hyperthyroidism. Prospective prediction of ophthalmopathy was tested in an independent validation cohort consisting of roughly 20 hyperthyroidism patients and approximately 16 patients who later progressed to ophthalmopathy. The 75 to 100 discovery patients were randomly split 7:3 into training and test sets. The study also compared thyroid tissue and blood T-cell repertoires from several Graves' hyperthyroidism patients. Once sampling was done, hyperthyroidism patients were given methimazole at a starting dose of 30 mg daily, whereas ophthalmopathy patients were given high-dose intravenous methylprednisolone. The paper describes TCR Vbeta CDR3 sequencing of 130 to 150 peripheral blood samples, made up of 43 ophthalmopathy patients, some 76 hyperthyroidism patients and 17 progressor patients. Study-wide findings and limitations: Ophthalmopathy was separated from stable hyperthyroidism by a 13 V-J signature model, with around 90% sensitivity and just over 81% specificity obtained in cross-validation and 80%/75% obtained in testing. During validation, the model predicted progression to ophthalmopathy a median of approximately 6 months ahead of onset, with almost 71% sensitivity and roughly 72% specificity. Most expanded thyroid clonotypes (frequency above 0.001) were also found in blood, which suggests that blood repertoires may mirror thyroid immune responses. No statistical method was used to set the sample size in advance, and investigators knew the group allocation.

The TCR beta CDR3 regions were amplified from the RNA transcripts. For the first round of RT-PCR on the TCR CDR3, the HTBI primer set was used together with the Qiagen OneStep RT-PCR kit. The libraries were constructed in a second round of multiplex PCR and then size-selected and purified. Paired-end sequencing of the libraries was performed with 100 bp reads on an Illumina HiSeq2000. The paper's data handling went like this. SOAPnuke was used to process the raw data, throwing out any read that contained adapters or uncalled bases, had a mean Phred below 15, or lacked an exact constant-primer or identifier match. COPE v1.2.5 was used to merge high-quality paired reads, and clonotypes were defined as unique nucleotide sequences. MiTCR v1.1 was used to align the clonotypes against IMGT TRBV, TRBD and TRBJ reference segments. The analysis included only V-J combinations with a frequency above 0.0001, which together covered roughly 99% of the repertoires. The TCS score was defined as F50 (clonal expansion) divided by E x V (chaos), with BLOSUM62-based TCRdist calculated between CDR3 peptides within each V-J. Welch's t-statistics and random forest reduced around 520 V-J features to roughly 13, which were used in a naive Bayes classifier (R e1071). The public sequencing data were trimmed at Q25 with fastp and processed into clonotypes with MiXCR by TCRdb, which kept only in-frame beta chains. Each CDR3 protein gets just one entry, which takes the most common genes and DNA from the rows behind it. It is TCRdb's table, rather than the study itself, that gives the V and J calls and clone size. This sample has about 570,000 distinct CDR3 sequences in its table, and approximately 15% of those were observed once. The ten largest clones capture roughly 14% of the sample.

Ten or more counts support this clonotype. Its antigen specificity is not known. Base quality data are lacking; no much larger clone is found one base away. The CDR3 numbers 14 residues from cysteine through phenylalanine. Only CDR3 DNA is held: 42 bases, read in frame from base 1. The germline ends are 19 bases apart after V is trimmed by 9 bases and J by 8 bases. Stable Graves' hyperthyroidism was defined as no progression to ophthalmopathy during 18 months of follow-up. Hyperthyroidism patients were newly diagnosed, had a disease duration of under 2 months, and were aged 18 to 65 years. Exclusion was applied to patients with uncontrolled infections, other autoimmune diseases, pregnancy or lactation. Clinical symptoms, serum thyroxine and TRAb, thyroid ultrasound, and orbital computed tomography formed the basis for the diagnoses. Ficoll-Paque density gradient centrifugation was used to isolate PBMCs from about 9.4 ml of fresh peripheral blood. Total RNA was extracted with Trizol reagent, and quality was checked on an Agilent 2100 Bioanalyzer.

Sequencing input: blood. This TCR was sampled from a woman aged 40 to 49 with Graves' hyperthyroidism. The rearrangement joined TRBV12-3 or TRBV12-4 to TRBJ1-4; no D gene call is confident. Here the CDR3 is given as CASSTGPPGEKLFF. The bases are TGTGCCAGTTCTACTGGACCCCCTGGAGAAAAACTGTTTTTT.